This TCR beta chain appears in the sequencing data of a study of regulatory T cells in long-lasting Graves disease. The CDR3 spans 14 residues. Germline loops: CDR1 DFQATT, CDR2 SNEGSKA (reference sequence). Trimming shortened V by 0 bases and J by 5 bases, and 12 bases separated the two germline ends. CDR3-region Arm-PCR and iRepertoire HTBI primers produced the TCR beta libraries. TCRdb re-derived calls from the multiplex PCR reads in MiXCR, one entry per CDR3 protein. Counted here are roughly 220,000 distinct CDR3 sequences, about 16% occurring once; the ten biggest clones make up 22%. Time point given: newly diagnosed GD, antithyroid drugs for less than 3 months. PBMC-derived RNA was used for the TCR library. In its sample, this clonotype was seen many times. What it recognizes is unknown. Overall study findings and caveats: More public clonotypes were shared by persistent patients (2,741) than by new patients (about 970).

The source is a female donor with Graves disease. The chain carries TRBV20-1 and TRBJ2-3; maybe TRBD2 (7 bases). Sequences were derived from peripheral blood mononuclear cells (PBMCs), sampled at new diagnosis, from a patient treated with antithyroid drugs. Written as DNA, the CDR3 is TGCAGTGCTAGAGAGCAGCGGGACATAGATACGCAGTATTTT. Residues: CSAREQRDIDTQYF.